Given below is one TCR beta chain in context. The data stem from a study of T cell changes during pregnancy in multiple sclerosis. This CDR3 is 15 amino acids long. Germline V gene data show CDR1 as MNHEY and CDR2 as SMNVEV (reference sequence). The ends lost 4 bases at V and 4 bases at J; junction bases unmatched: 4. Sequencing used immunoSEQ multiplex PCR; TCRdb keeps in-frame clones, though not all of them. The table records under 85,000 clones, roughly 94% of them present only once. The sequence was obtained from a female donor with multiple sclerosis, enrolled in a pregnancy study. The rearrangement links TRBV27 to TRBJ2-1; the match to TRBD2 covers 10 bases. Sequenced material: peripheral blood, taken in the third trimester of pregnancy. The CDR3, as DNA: TGTGCCAGCAGTTCCCGAGCGGGGGGGTACAATGAGCAGTTCTTC. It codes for CASSSRAGGYNEQFF.